The 20 T cell receptor beta chains below all came from one sample that was sequenced in a study of blood T cells in healthy people across ages. Sample-barcoded 5' priming and a J-beta primer mix drove a second PCR of 7 to 11 cycles. TCRdb re-called the 5' RACE reads through MiXCR, storing one row per CDR3 protein. The sample contains 600,000 to 800,000 distinct CDR3 sequences, roughly 20% of which appear only once. Input material: blood. Receptor source: a man between 65 and 85 years old in good health.

This clonotype appeared many times. The chain joins TRBV28 to TRBJ2-5, with TRBD1 matching over 9 bases. Trimming took 5 bases from V and 4 from J; bases not matched to a gene: 11. The CDR3 consists of 16 residues. Germline loops: CDR1 MDHEN, CDR2 SYDVKM. The CDR3 spells CASSGTGTGSGETQYF. In DNA form, the CDR3 reads TGTGCCAGCAGTGGGACCGGGACAGGGTCCGGAGAGACCCAGTACTTC. The entire variable domain, with the rest obtained from reference TRBV28 and TRBJ2-5, is as follows: DVKVTQSSRYLVKRTGEKVFLECVQDMDHENMFWYRQDPGLGLRLIYFSYDVKMKEKGDIPEGYSVSREKKERFSLILESASTNQTSMYLCASSGTGTGSGETQYFGPGTRLLVL.

This chain joins TRBV5-1 and TRBJ1-4; perhaps TRBD1 as D (5 bases). Germline-derived CDR1 and CDR2 are SGHRS and YFSETQ. The CDR3 consists of 14 residues. Trimming pared 4 bases from V and 4 bases from J, leaving 11 bases between. The DNA of the CDR3 is TGCGCCAGCAGCGCCGCTGGGGGTAATGAAAAACTGTTTTTT. The encoded protein is CASSAAGGNEKLFF. Variable domain in full (rest from reference TRBV5-1 and TRBJ1-4): KAGVTQTPRYLIKTRGQQVTLSCSPISGHRSVSWYQQTPGQGLQFLFEYFSETQRNKGNFPGRFSGRQFSNSRSEMNVSTLELGDSALYLCASSAAGGNEKLFFGSGTQLSVL.

The V gene is TRBV24-1, the J gene TRBJ2-2; TRBD1 matches 9 bases. The CDR3 is 16 residues long. CDR1 is KGHDR and CDR2 is SFDVKD in the germline V gene. The trim removed 3 bases at V and 1 base at J, leaving 2 bases unmatched. CDR3: CATSDPGQGNTGELFF. CDR3 bases: TGTGCCACCAGTGATCCGGGACAGGGGAACACCGGGGAGCTGTTTTTT.

The V call is TRBV6-1, the J call TRBJ2-1; 8 nucleotides match TRBD1. This CDR3 region has 15 residues. The J segment lost 2 bases and the V segment lost 6 bases, leaving 6 bases of the junction unmatched. Germline V CDR1 and CDR2: MNHNS, SASEGT. The CDR3 sequence is CASRLDRAPYNEQFF. DNA for the CDR3: TGTGCCAGCAGGCTGGACAGGGCGCCCTACAATGAGCAGTTCTTC.

This clonotype has more than one count but fewer than ten. This chain joins TRBV6-1 and TRBJ2-5, with TRBD2 identical over 15 bases. The assigned J gene may be wrong: the sequence end matches TRBJ2-1 better. The CDR3 spans 17 residues. Germline V lookup: CDR1 MNHNS, CDR2 SASEGT. CDR3 bases: TGTGCCAGCACCATACGGGGAGGGACTAGCGGGAGGAATGAGCAGTTCTTC. This translates into CASTIRGGTSGRNEQFF.

This clonotype was counted a few times. This chain uses TRBV2 with TRBJ2-2; D remains ambiguous. CDR3 size: 15 residues. V shed 2 bases and J shed 4 bases, with 11 bases lying between them. Germline V lookup: CDR1 SNHLY, CDR2 FYNNEI. DNA of the CDR3: TGTGCCAGCAGTGAATTTGGGTCGGGCACCGGGGAGCTGTTTTTT. This sequence encodes CASSEFGSGTGELFF.

Note on this clonotype: Its ends do not fully match the called genes, so a read error is possible. V is TRBV5-1 and J is TRBJ2-3; 10 nucleotides match TRBD2. CDR3 size: 16 residues. CDR1 and CDR2 (germline): SGHRS, YFSETQ. The CDR3 reads CAGSLVGTSGMDTQYF. Written as DNA, the CDR3 is TGCGCCGGCAGCTTGGTTGGTACTAGCGGGATGGATACGCAGTATTTT.

This clonotype was counted at least ten times. The rearrangement joins TRBV7-2 to TRBJ2-1, with TRBD2 matching over 10 bases. The CDR3 extends over 16 amino acids. V gave up 3 bases and J gave up 1 base; unmatched junction bases: 3. Germline CDR1 SGHTA, CDR2 FQGNSA. The CDR3: CASSFVAGGSYNEQFF. The CDR3, as DNA: TGTGCCAGCAGCTTCGTAGCGGGAGGTTCCTACAATGAGCAGTTCTTC.

The rearrangement links TRBV29-1 to TRBJ2-4; tentative D call: TRBD2 (6 bases). Trimming left V 2 bases short and J 3 bases short, with 14 bases between. CDR1 SQVTM and CDR2 ANQGSEA come from the germline V gene. This CDR3 is 15 amino acids long. The CDR3 nucleotides read TGCAGCGTTGAATTCCGGGAGTTAGGCAAAAACATTCAGTACTTC. Translation gives CSVEFRELGKNIQYF. The variable domain in full, with the rest retrieved from reference TRBV29-1 and TRBJ2-4, is SAVISQKPSRDICQRGTSLTIQCQVDSQVTMMFWYRQQPGQSLTLIATANQGSEATYESGFVIDKFPISRPNLTFSTLTVSNMSPEDSSIYLCSVEFRELGKNIQYFGAGTRLSVL.

V and J are TRBV28 and TRBJ2-7; TRBD2 agrees at 9 bases. The V segment lost 6 bases and the J segment 3 bases; nucleotides outside the gene matches: 9. The germline CDR1 and CDR2 sequences are MDHEN and SYDVKM. The CDR3 totals 15 residues. The CDR3 coding sequence is TGTGCCAGCAGATCATTAGCGGGAGCCCGCTACGAGCAGTACTTC. Translating gives CASRSLAGARYEQYF. The full variable domain, with the rest looked up from reference TRBV28 and TRBJ2-7, is DVKVTQSSRYLVKRTGEKVFLECVQDMDHENMFWYRQDPGLGLRLIYFSYDVKMKEKGDIPEGYSVSREKKERFSLILESASTNQTSMYLCASRSLAGARYEQYFGPGTRLTVT.

The gene calls are TRBV20-1 and TRBJ2-5, with D unclear. V lost 4 bases to trimming and J lost 1 base, with 10 bases between them. Germline V lookup: CDR1 DFQATT, CDR2 SNEGSKA (reference sequence). This CDR3 is 13 amino acids long. The chain's CDR3 is CSAIELLQETQYF. In DNA, the CDR3 is TGCAGTGCTATTGAGTTACTCCAAGAGACCCAGTACTTC.

This clonotype was seen only a few times. V usage is TRBV28 and J usage is TRBJ2-7; a possible D gene is TRBD2 (5 bases). Per the germline V gene, CDR1 is MDHEN and CDR2 is SYDVKM. V was clipped by 3 bases and J by 2 bases, with 17 bases between them. There are 16 residues in the CDR3. CDR3 region: CASSFPAWSGTYEQYF. DNA of the CDR3: TGTGCCAGCAGTTTCCCGGCCTGGAGCGGCACCTACGAGCAGTACTTC. The full variable domain, completed using reference TRBV28 and TRBJ2-7, is DVKVTQSSRYLVKRTGEKVFLECVQDMDHENMFWYRQDPGLGLRLIYFSYDVKMKEKGDIPEGYSVSREKKERFSLILESASTNQTSMYLCASSFPAWSGTYEQYFGPGTRLTVT.

This sequence joins TRBV20-1 and TRBJ2-5; TRBD2 matches at 11 bases. The CDR3 consists of 14 residues. Germline CDR1 reads DFQATT; CDR2 reads SNEGSKA (reference sequence). The J segment lost 5 bases and the V segment lost 4 bases, leaving 6 bases of the junction unmatched. CDR3 loop: CSATLLAGEETQYF. The CDR3 DNA follows: TGCAGTGCTACCCTACTAGCGGGAGAGGAGACCCAGTACTTC.

This clonotype was seen more than once but under ten times. V is TRBV20-1 and J is TRBJ2-5, with 10 bases fitting TRBD1. CDR3 length: 14 amino acids. Germline V gives CDR1 DFQATT, CDR2 SNEGSKA (reference sequence). The V and J ends lost 5 bases and 1 base, in that order; junction bases with no gene match: 4. CDR3 loop: CSAPDRGRQETQYF. For the CDR3, the DNA is TGCAGTGCTCCCGACAGGGGGCGCCAAGAGACCCAGTACTTC.

V gene TRBV9 combines with J gene TRBJ1-6, with D possibly being TRBD1 (5 bases). Trimming cost V 3 bases and J 7 bases, with 11 bases left between them. Germline V gene data show CDR1 as SGDLS and CDR2 as YYNGEE. The CDR3 has 14 amino acids. The CDR3 reads CASSGGQKNSPLHF. In DNA form, the CDR3 reads TGTGCCAGCAGCGGAGGACAAAAAAATTCACCCCTCCACTTT.

The chain joins TRBV29-1 to TRBJ2-5, with D tentatively TRBD1 (5 bases). The CDR3 loop spans 12 amino acids. CDR1 and CDR2 from the germline V gene are SQVTM and ANQGSEA. Trimming took off 4 bases at V and 2 bases at J, with 8 bases between the two ends. CDR3 nucleotides: TGCAGCGTTGTGACAGCTCAAGAGACCCAGTACTTC. Encoded protein: CSVVTAQETQYF.

This clonotype has a handful of counts. The chain links TRBV2 to TRBJ2-7; D unresolved. The CDR3 totals 13 residues. Germline lookup yields CDR1 SNHLY and CDR2 FYNNEI. The V and J ends lost 4 bases and 3 bases respectively, with 10 bases between them. The CDR3 nucleotides are TGTGCCAGCAGTGGGATCAGTTACTACGAGCAGTACTTC. It specifies CASSGISYYEQYF.

The rearrangement joins TRBV13 to TRBJ2-5, with D uncertain. The J call is uncertain, as TRBJ2-1 better fits the DNA end. CDR1 and CDR2 from the germline V gene are PRHDT and FYEKMQ (reference sequence). This CDR3 contains 14 residues. CDR3 nucleotide sequence: TGTGCCAGCAGCTCCTATCCAACAGAGAATGAGCAGTTCTTC. It specifies CASSSYPTENEQFF.

For this clonotype: Relative to the germline gene, one junction end is altered; a read error may explain this. This chain joins TRBV3-1 and TRBJ1-3; D is unclear. The CDR3 is 17 amino acids. Germline CDR1 is LGHDT and CDR2 is YNNKEL (reference sequence). In DNA form, the CDR3 reads TGTGCCAGTAGCCAAGATAGTTACGAGGAACCGGGAAACACCATATATTTT. Translation: CASSQDSYEEPGNTIYF.

Only a few counts were recorded for this clonotype. At one of its ends the junction is not consistent with the germline gene, which may arise from a read error. The chain combines TRBV9 with TRBJ2-7, with 11 bases fitting TRBD2. The CDR3 length is 19 residues. Germline CDR1 and CDR2: SGDLS and YYNGEE. The CDR3 is CASSPSVVASGRLSCEQYF. The CDR3, as DNA: TGTGCCAGCAGCCCCTCAGTCGTCGCTAGCGGGAGGCTTTCCTGCGAGCAGTACTTC.